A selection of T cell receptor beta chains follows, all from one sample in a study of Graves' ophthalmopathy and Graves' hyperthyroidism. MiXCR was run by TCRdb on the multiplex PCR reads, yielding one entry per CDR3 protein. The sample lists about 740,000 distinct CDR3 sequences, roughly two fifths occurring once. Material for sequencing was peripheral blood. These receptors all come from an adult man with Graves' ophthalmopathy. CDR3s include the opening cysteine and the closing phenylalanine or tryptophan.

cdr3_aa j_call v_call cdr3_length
CASSERGEADEQYF TRBJ2-7 TRBV7-2 14
CSVGGENEQYF NA TRBV20-1 11
CASTDRVQDQPQHF TRBJ1-5 TRBV19 14
CASSRVGGSSYEQYF TRBJ2-7 TRBV13 15
CASSRIRGSPLHF TRBJ1-6 TRBV25-1 13
CASSTAGRETQYF TRBJ2-5 TRBV7-2 13
CSARSQHF TRBJ1-5 TRBV20-1 8
CASSGGTGETITYGYTF TRBJ1-2 TRBV7-8 17
CASSLSLSNGYTF TRBJ1-2 TRBV10-3 13
CASSRRGTSGAGQETQYF TRBJ2-5 TRBV10-2 18
CASSVDGVGNQPQHF TRBJ1-5 TRBV9 15
CASSGDRGGQYF TRBJ2-5 TRBV2 12
CASSLGEGAEAFF TRBJ1-1 TRBV5-1 13
CASSLDPRGNTEAFF TRBJ1-1 TRBV7-6 15
CASSPDGKGYEQYF TRBJ2-7 TRBV4-2 14
CASTYGASGGYEQYF TRBJ2-7 TRBV6-6 15